The present T cell receptor (beta chain) was sequenced within a study of cytomegalovirus exposure and HLA in healthy donors. There are 16 residues in the CDR3. This clone was picked up one time. The junction departs from germline at one end; a sequencing error may be responsible. PCR was performed using 60 Vbeta and 13 Jbeta primers. TCRdb keeps only in-frame clones here, not all; method: immunoSEQ multiplex PCR. Of approximately 150,000 clones listed, approximately 79% are singletons. The source material was PBMCs. This TCR was recovered from a woman aged 30 to 39 in good health and CMV-seronegative. This chain connects TRBV5-3 to TRBJ1-1, with 7 bases identical to TRBD1. TRBV5-3 is an ORF, and what it does is uncertain. The CDR3 region is CARSLALRGLNTEAFF. CDR3 bases: TGTGCCAGAAGTTTGGCTCTCAGGGGGTTAAACACTGAAGCTTTCTTT.